This is a list of T cell receptor beta chains from one sample in a study of shared clonotypes between healthy human individuals. Produced via immunoSEQ multiplex PCR; TCRdb's table is partial and in-frame only. This sample has 2 million to 2.5 million clones, with 80% to 95% found just once. Material for sequencing was naive CD4+ T cells from PBMCs. Every receptor here comes from a man between 18 and 35 years old in good health. Some clones in this sample may be carry-over from other donors' samples. CDR3s leave out the opening cysteine and the closing phenylalanine or tryptophan. Each record gives: J gene, V gene, CDR3 protein.

j_gene: TRBJ1-3; v_gene: TRBV11-3; CDR3aa: ASKRDRGGNTIY
j_gene: TRBJ1-2; v_gene: TRBV19; CDR3aa: ASSARVLRGGYT
j_gene: TRBJ1-3; v_gene: TRBV7-2; CDR3aa: ASSLAFGNTIY
j_gene: TRBJ2-2; v_gene: TRBV7-9; CDR3aa: ASSTRDSVSFGELF
j_gene: TRBJ1-1; v_gene: TRBV28; CDR3aa: ASSPSRDLLLEAF
j_gene: TRBJ2-7; v_gene: TRBV6-5; CDR3aa: ASSITGSHEQY
j_gene: TRBJ2-7; v_gene: TRBV2; CDR3aa: ASSVAGGSYEQY
j_gene: TRBJ1-5; v_gene: TRBV2; CDR3aa: ASKSGRNQPQH
j_gene: TRBJ2-7; v_gene: TRBV19; CDR3aa: ASSIAAGSPSIYEQY
j_gene: TRBJ2-1; v_gene: TRBV7-2; CDR3aa: ASSLERNEQF
j_gene: TRBJ2-7; v_gene: TRBV9; CDR3aa: ASSVGWRTEQY
j_gene: TRBJ2-3; v_gene: TRBV6-5; CDR3aa: ATRTGVIDTQY
j_gene: TRBJ2-5; v_gene: TRBV4-2; CDR3aa: ASSQSLTRKETQY
j_gene: TRBJ2-5; v_gene: TRBV10-3; CDR3aa: AISDIEETQY